The present TCR beta chain was sequenced within a study of T cells after yellow fever vaccination. TCRdb ran MiXCR on the 5' RACE reads and lists one entry per CDR3 protein. In the table there are under 550,000 distinct CDR3 sequences, less than 25% of which are singletons. CDR1 and CDR2 (germline): ENHRY, SYGVKD. Deletions cut 2 bases from V and 5 bases from J, with 3 bases between. The CDR3 sequence is 11 residues long. The clonotype was recovered from a man between 18 and 35 years old who received the YFV17D yellow fever vaccine. The rearrangement uses TRBV10-3 and TRBJ2-5, with no clear D. The specimen comprised PBMCs, sampled less than 25 days after the first yellow fever vaccination. The CDR3 sequence: CAISEGETQYF. CDR3 nucleotides: TGTGCCATCAGTGAGGGGGAGACCCAGTACTTC.